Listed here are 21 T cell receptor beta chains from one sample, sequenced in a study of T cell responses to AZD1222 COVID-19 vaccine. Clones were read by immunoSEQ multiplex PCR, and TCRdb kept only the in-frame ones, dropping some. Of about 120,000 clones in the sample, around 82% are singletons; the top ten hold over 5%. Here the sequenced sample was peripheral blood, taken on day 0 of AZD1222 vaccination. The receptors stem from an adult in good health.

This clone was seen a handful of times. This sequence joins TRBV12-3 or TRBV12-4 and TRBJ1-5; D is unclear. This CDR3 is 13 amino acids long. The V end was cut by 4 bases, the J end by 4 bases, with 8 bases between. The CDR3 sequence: CASSYEVNQPQHF. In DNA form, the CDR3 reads TGTGCCAGCAGTTACGAGGTTAATCAGCCCCAGCATTTT.

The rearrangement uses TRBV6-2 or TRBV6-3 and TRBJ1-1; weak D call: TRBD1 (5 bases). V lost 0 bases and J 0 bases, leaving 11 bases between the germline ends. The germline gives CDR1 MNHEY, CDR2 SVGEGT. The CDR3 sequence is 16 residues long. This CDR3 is CASSYSSGSMNTEAFF. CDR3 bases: TGTGCCAGCAGTTACTCGTCAGGGTCGATGAACACTGAAGCTTTCTTT.

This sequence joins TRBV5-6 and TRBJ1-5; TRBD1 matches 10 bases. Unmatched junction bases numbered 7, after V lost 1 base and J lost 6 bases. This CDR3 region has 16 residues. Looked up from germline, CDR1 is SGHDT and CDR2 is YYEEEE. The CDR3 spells CASSLWGQGIRQPQHF. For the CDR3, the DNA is TGTGCCAGCAGCTTGTGGGGACAGGGGATACGTCAGCCCCAGCATTTT.

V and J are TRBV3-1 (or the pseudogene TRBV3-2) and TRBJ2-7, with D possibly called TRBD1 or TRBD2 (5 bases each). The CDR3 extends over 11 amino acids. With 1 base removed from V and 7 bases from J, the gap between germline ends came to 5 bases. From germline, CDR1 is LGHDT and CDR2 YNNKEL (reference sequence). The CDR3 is CASSQGGEQYF. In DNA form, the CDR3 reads TGTGCCAGCAGCCAAGGGGGGGAGCAGTACTTC.

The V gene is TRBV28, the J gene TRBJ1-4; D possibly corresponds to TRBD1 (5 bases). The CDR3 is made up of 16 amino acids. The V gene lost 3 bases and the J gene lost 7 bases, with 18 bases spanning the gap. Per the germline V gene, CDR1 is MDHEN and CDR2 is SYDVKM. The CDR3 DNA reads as TGTGCCAGCAGTTTCGCGGGGGACCTGAAGGGTGAAAAACTGTTTTTT. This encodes CASSFAGDLKGEKLFF. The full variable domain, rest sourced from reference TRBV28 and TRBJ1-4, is DVKVTQSSRYLVKRTGEKVFLECVQDMDHENMFWYRQDPGLGLRLIYFSYDVKMKEKGDIPEGYSVSREKKERFSLILESASTNQTSMYLCASSFAGDLKGEKLFFGSGTQLSVL.

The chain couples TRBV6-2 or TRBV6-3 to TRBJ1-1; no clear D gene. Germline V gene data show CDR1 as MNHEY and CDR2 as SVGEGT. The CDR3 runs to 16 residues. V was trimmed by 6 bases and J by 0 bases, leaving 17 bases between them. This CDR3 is CASSPRSLGMNTEAFF. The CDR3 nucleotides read TGTGCCAGCAGCCCCCGGTCTCTCGGGATGAACACTGAAGCTTTCTTT.

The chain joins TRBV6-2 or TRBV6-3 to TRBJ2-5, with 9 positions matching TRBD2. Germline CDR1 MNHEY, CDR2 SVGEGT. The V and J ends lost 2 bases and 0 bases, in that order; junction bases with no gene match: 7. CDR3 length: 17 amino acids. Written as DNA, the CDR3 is TGTGCCAGCAGTTACGGGTTCCTAGCGGGAAACCAAGAGACCCAGTACTTC. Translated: CASSYGFLAGNQETQYF.

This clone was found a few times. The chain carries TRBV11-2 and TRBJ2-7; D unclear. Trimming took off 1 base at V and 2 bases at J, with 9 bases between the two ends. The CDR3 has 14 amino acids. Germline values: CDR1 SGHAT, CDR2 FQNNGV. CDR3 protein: CASSLGQRTYEQYF. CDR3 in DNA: TGTGCCAGCAGCTTAGGGCAGCGTACCTACGAGCAGTACTTC.

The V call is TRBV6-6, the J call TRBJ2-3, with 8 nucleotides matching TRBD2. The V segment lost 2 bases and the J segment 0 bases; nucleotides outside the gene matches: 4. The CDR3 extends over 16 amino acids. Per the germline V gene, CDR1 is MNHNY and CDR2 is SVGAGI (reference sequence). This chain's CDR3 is CASSYPLAGSTDTQYF. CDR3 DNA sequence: TGTGCCAGCAGTTACCCCTTAGCGGGGAGCACAGATACGCAGTATTTT.

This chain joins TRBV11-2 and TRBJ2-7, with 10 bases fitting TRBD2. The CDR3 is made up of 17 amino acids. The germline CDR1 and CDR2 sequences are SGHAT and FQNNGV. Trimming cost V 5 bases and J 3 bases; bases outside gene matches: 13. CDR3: CASSPTLVAGGIYEQYF. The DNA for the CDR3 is TGTGCCAGCAGCCCTACCCTCGTAGCGGGGGGAATCTACGAGCAGTACTTC.

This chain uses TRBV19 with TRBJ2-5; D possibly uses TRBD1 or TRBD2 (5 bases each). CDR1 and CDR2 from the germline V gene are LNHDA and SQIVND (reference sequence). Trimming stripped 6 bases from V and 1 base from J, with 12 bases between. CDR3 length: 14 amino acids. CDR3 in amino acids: CASRASGTQETQYF. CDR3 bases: TGTGCCAGTAGGGCTTCCGGGACCCAAGAGACCCAGTACTTC. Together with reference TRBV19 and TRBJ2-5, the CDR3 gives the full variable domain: DGGITQSPKYLFRKEGQNVTLSCEQNLNHDAMYWYRQDPGQGLRLIYYSQIVNDFQKGDIAEGYSVSREKKESFPLTVTSAQKNPTAFYLCASRASGTQETQYFGPGTRLLVL.

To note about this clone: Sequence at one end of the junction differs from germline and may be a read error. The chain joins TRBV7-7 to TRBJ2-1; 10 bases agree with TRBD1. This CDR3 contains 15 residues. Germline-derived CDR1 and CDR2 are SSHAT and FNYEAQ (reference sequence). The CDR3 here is CASSQDRGSYNEQFF. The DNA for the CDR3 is TGTGCTAGCAGCCAGGACAGGGGGAGCTACAATGAGCAGTTCTTC.

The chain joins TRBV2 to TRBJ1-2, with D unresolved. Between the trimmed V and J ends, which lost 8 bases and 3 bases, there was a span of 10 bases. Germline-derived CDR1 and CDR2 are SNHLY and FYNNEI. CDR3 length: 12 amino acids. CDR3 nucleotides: TGTGCCAGCCGAGGCTCCTACTATGGCTACACCTTC. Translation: CASRGSYYGYTF.

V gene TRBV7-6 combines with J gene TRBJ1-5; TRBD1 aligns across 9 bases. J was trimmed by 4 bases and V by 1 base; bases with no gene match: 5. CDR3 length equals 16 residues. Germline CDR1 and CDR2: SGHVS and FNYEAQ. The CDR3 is CASSLGSGQGNQPQHF. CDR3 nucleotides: TGTGCCAGCAGCTTAGGGTCCGGACAGGGGAATCAGCCCCAGCATTTT.

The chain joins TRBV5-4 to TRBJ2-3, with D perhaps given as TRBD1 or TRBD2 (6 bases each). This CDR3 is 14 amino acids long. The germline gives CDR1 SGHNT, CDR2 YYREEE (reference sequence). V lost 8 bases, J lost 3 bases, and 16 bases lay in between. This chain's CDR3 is CASGGGPVTDTQYF. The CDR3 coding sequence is TGTGCCAGTGGAGGGGGGCCGGTGACAGATACGCAGTATTTT.

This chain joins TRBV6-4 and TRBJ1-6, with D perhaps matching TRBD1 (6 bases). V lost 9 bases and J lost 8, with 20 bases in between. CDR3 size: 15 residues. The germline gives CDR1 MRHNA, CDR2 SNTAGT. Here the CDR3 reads CARTSWGGGYSPLHF. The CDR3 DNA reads TGTGCCAGAACCTCGTGGGGGGGCGGTTATTCACCCCTCCACTTT.

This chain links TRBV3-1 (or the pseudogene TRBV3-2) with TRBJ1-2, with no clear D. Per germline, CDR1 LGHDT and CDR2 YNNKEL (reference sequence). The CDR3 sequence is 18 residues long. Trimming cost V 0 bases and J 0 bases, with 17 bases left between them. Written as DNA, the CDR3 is TGTGCCAGCAGCCAAGATGGTGGAGGAGGGAGAGCTAACTATGGCTACACCTTC. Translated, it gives CASSQDGGGGRANYGYTF.

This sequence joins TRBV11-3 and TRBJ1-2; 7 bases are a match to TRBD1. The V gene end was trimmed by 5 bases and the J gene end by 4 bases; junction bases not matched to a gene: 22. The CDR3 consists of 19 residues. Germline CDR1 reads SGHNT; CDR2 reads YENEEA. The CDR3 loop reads CASSPLPTGFEPSGYGYTF. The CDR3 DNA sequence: TGTGCCAGCAGCCCTCTCCCGACAGGGTTCGAACCCTCTGGCTATGGCTACACCTTC.

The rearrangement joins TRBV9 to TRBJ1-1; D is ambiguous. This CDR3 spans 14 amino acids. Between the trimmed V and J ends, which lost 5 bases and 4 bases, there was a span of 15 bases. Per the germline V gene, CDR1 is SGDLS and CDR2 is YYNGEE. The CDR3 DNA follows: TGTGCCAGCAGTTTTCAGAGCTGGGGCACTGAAGCTTTCTTT. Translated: CASSFQSWGTEAFF.

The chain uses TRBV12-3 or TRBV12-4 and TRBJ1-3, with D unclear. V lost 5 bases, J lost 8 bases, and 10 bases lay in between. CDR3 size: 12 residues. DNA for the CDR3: TGTGCCAGCAGTCCAGCCGGTGACACCATATATTTT. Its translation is CASSPAGDTIYF.

The CDR3 nucleotides are TGTGCCAGCAGCCCCCGGGGAGGTTGGCCATTCCAACCTGGCCGCTACACCTTC. Encoded protein: CASSPRGGWPFQPGRYTF. V and J are TRBV3-1 (or the pseudogene TRBV3-2) and TRBJ1-2, with D hard to call. CDR3 length equals 18 residues. Between the trimmed V and J ends, which lost 4 bases and 9 bases, there was a span of 30 bases. Germline assignment: CDR1 LGHDT and CDR2 YNNKEL (reference sequence).